This T cell receptor beta chain appears in the sequencing data of a study of neurological immune-mediated disorders. Findings of the study overall: Neither clinical nor MRI features showed any association with the multiple sclerosis repertoire cluster, and the authors stated that larger cohorts are needed. When grouped phylogenetically, the repertoires of 18 of the 34 multiple sclerosis patients fell together in one related-CDR3 cluster, which is a possible signature.

Ten or more counts support this clonotype. As yet, its antigen is unknown. At one boundary the junction diverges from the germline segment, which might be a read error. A 10-nucleotide random UMI tagged transcripts in template-switch 5'RACE cDNA synthesis. MiXCR was run by TCRdb on the 5' RACE reads, yielding one entry per CDR3 protein. The top ten clones hold under 4% of a sample with 55,000 to 60,000 distinct CDR3 sequences, 3% to 4.5% of them seen once. The germline CDR1 and CDR2 sequences are SGHRS and YFSETQ. The CDR3 contains 13 residues. The chain has TRBV5-1 and TRBJ1-6; D not resolved. The sequence was collected from a woman in her 30s with multiple sclerosis. The sample was PBMCs. The CDR3 DNA reads TGCGCCAGCAGCGACCTGACGGATTCACCCCTCAACTTT. Encoded protein: CASSDLTDSPLNF.